The TCR beta chain under discussion was sequenced for a study of blood T cell repertoires in COVID-19. Study information: The United States, Italy and Spain provided the acute and convalescent COVID-19 samples. PBMCs, B-cell-depleted T cells, or T cells provided the cDNA or gDNA that made up the material.

Only one count was recorded for this clone. V was cut by 2 bases and J by 0 bases, with 9 bases left in between. The CDR3 totals 15 residues. The germline V gene encodes CDR1 SGHRS and CDR2 YFSETQ. Per the original data handling: Estimation of nucleated cell counts relied on the amplification of reference gene primers. Assay used: immunoSEQ multiplex PCR; TCRdb lists only in-frame clones, some missing. V, J and clone size are those of that table, while D and trimming were read from the DNA. This table has about 190,000 clones, around 85% appearing once. The source of this sequence is a man aged 30-40 years with acute or convalescent COVID-19. The material sequenced was peripheral blood. V gene TRBV5-1 combines with J gene TRBJ1-5; no reliable D call. The CDR3 protein is CASSLAGDSNQPQHF. The DNA of the CDR3 is TGCGCCAGCAGCTTAGCCGGAGATAGCAATCAGCCCCAGCATTTT.